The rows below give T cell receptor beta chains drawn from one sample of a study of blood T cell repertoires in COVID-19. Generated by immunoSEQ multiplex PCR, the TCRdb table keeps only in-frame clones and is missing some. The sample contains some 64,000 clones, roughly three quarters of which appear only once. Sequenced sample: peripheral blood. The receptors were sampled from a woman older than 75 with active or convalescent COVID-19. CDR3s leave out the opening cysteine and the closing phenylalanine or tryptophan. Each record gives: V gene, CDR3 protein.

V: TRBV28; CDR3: ASSLIQYGYT
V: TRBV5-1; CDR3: ASRAPGQENTGELF
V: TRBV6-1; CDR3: ASSEDGAGGSEAF
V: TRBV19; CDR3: ASSLGGDRDRGSGYT
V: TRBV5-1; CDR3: ASSLGTRHYNEQF
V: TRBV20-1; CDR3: SALPTLEAF
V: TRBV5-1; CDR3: ASSLASSQETQY
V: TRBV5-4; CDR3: ASSPGTDNEKLF
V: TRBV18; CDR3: ASARGGTEAF
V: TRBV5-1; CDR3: ASSRGTEENQPQH
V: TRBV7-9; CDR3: ASSPNNYEQY
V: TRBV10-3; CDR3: AISRGGGRSYGYT
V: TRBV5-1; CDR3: ASRHTSASTDTQY
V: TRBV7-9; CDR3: ASSSDRDWGYT
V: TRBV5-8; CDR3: ASSLGTGAQETQY
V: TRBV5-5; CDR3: ASSLLLGAFKVEQF
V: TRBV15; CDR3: ATSTGTAGGNIQY
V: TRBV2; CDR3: AIGTLRSAEAF